This T cell receptor (beta chain) derives from a study of blood T cell repertoires in COVID-19. Study summary: Samples representing acute and convalescent COVID-19 were sourced from the United States, Italy and Spain. From T cells, B-cell-depleted T cells, or PBMCs came the material, which was cDNA or gDNA.

The Seattle patients, enrolled during active infection, were followed longitudinally. In the authors' workflow: Estimation of nucleated cell counts was performed using reference gene primer amplification. Generated by immunoSEQ multiplex PCR, the TCRdb table keeps only in-frame clones and is missing some. V, J and clone size are those of that table, while D and trimming were read from the DNA. Of around 180,000 clones listed, around 85% are singletons. There are 13 residues in the CDR3. Germline CDR1 reads SEHNR; CDR2 reads FQNEAQ (reference sequence). The V gene lost 1 base and the J gene lost 5 bases, with 5 bases spanning the gap. A few counts support this clone.

This TCR came from a person between 65 and 79 years old with COVID-19, enrolled during active disease. The sequencing input was peripheral blood. The V and J genes are TRBV7-9 and TRBJ1-4, with D unclear. CDR3 sequence reads: CASSLDGNEKLFF. CDR3 nucleotide sequence: TGTGCCAGCAGCTTAGACGGGAATGAAAAACTGTTTTTT.